This T cell receptor beta chain was captured in a study of OX40 agonist ivuxolimab in advanced cancers. As for the study in general: The dose of intravenous ivuxolimab that patients received every 2 weeks ranged from 0.01 to 10 mg/kg.

The assay was immunoSEQ multiplex PCR, and TCRdb's table has in-frame clones only and misses some. Of over 45,000 clones listed, under 85% were seen once; the top ten hold roughly 5%. Overall study results and limits: CD4+ and CD8+ blood T cells expanded clonally by week 6 at 0.1 to 3.0 mg/kg.

The CDR3 contains 14 residues. CDR1 MDHEN and CDR2 SYDVKM come from the germline V gene. Trimming removed 7 bases at V and 6 bases at J, with 19 bases between. This clone has more than one count but fewer than ten. Its cognate antigen is unknown. The source is an adult with an advanced solid tumor such as melanoma, head and neck, liver or kidney cancer. Sequencing used CD4+ or CD8+ T cells sorted from blood, obtained in a trial of the OX40 agonist ivuxolimab. The chain is built from TRBV28 and TRBJ2-7, with D possibly being TRBD1 or TRBD2 (5 bases each). CDR3 sequence reads: CASNTRGVGIEQYF. DNA of the CDR3: TGTGCCAGCAACACCCGGGGCGTCGGGATCGAGCAGTACTTC. Drawing the rest from reference TRBV28 and TRBJ2-7, the complete variable domain is DVKVTQSSRYLVKRTGEKVFLECVQDMDHENMFWYRQDPGLGLRLIYFSYDVKMKEKGDIPEGYSVSREKKERFSLILESASTNQTSMYLCASNTRGVGIEQYFGPGTRLTVT.